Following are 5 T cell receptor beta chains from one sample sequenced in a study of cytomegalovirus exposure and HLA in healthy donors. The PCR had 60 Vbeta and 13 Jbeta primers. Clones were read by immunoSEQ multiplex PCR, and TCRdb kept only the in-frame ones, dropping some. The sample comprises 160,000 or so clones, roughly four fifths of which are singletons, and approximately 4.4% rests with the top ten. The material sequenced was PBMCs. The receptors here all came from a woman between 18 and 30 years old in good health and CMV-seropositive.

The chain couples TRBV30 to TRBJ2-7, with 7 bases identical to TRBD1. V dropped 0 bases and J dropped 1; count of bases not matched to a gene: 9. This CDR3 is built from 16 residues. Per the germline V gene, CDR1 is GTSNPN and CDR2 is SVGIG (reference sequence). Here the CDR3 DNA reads TGTGCCTGGAGTGTAAGTAGGACAGGAAATTCCTACGAGCAGTACTTC. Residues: CAWSVSRTGNSYEQYF.

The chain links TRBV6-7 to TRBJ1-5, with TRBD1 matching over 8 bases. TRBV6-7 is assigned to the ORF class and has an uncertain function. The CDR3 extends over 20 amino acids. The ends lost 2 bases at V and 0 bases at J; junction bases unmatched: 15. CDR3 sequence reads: CASSYVDPGQEPYSNQPQHF. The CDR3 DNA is TGTGCCAGCAGTTACGTTGATCCGGGACAGGAGCCTTATAGCAATCAGCCCCAGCATTTT.

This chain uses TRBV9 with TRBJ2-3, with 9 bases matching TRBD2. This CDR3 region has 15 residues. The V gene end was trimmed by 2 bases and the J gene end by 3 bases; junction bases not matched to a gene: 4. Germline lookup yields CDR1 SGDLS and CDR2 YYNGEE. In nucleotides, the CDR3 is TGTGCCAGCAGCGTGATAGCGGGGGAAACAGATACGCAGTATTTT. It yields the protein CASSVIAGETDTQYF. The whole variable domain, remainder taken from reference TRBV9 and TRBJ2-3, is DSGVTQTPKHLITATGQRVTLRCSPRSGDLSVYWYQQSLDQGLQFLIQYYNGEERAKGNILERFSAQQFPDLHSELNLSSLELGDSALYFCASSVIAGETDTQYFGPGTRLTVL.

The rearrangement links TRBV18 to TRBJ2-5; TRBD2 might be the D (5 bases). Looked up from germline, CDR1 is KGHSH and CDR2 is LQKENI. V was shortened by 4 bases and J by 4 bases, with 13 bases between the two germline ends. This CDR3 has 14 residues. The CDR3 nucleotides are TGTGCCAGCTCACAGAAACGAGGAGGAGAGACCCAGTACTTC. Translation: CASSQKRGGETQYF. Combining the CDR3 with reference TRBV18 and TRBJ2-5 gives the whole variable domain NAGVMQNPRHLVRRRGQEARLRCSPMKGHSHVYWYRQLPEEGLKFMVYLQKENIIDESGMPKERFSAEFPKEGPSILRIQQVVRGDSAAYFCASSQKRGGETQYFGPGTRLLVL.

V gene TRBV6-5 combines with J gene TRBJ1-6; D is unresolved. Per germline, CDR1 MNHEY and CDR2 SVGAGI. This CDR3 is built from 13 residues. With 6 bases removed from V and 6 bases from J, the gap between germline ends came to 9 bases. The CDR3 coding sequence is TGTGCCAGCAGGCCGGGGTTTAATTCACCCCTCCACTTT. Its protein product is CASRPGFNSPLHF.